This T cell receptor beta chain comes out of a study of human thymus T cells. Notes on the study in general: Thymic and blood repertoires seemed to favor certain V and J genes.

This clone was recorded only once. Antigen specificity is unknown. CDR1 SGHRS and CDR2 YFSETQ come from the germline V gene. The CDR3 length is 13 residues. The V end lost 0 bases, the J end lost 4 bases, and 6 bases lay between the germline ends. The repertoire was sequenced with immunoSEQ multiplex PCR; TCRdb's copy has only in-frame clones and lacks some. The sample includes tens of thousands of clones, 85% to 95% of them seen just once. The rearrangement joins TRBV5-1 to TRBJ2-3; D remains ambiguous. This sequence was found in a girl less than two years old with a congenital heart defect but otherwise immunologically healthy. The sequencing sample was made of blood. The CDR3 loop is CASSLVAADTQYF. The DNA of the CDR3 is TGCGCCAGCAGCTTGGTCGCGGCAGATACGCAGTATTTT.